This note documents a single TCR beta chain sequence. The antigen is unknown. This sample is part of a study of T cell responses to AZD1222 COVID-19 vaccine. Study-wide results and limits: CD4 TCRs covered the whole spike, strongest at regions 160-218 and 743-854. All repertoire sampling was performed exclusively after the peak T cell response.

Sequencing was performed with immunoSEQ multiplex PCR; in TCRdb, only in-frame clones are kept and a portion is missing. The data contain around 200,000 clones, roughly 90% of them singletons. The sequence was obtained from an adult in good health. The starting material was peripheral blood, obtained on day 0 of AZD1222 vaccination.

The CDR3 DNA follows: TGTGCCAGCAGCACGTTCACAGATACGCAGTATTTT. This codes for CASSTFTDTQYF. This sequence joins TRBV13 and TRBJ2-3, with unresolved D. CDR1 is PRHDT, CDR2 FYEKMQ, per germline (reference sequence). With 5 bases removed from V and 2 bases from J, the gap between germline ends came to 5 bases. This CDR3 comprises 12 residues.